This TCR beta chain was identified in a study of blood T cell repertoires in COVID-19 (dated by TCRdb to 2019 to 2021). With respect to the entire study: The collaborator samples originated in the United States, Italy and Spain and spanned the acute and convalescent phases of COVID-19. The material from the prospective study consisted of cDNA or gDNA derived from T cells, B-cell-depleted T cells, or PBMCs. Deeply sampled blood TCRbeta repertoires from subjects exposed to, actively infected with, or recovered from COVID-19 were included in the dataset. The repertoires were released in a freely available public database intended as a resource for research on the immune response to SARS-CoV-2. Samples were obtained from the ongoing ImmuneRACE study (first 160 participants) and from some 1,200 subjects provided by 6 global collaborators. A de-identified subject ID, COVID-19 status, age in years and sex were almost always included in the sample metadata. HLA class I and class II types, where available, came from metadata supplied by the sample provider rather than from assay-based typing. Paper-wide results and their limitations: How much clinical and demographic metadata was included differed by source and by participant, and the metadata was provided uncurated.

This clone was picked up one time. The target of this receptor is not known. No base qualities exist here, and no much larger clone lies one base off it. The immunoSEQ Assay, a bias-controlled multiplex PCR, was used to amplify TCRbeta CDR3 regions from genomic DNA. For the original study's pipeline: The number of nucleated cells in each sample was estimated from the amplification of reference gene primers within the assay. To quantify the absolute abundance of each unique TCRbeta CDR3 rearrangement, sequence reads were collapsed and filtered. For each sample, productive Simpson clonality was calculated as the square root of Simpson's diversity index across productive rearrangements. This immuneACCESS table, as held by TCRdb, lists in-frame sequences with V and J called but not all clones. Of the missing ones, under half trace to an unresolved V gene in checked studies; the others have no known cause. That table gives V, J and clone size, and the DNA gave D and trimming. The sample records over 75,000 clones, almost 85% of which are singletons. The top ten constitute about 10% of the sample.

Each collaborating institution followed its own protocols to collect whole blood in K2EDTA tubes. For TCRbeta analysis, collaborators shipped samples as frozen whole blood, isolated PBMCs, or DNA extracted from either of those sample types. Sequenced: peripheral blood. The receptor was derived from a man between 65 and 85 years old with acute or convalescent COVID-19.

The encoded CDR3 is CASSEGLSIKEAFF. The nucleotide sequence reads as follows: TGTGCCAGCAGTGAAGGGCTCTCCATAAAGGAAGCTTTCTTT. Recombination connected TRBV25-1 to TRBJ1-1; no D segment can be confidently identified. The germline V gene yields MGHDK for CDR1 and SYGVNS for CDR2. From the cysteine through the phenylalanine, the CDR3 covers 14 amino acids. The entry retains the CDR3 DNA only, 42 bases that are in frame from base 1. The V and J ends are trimmed by 2 bases and 8 bases, leaving 15 bases between them.